The sequence of this T cell receptor beta chain was determined in a study of cytomegalovirus exposure and HLA in healthy donors. The PCR had 60 Vbeta and 13 Jbeta primers. TCRdb's table, derived via immunoSEQ multiplex PCR, lists solely in-frame clones and lacks some. This table holds roughly 81,000 clones, 77% found once. In this sample, this clone turned up once. The clonotype comes from a boy younger than 18 in good health and CMV-seronegative. The sample taken for sequencing was PBMCs.

CDR3 nucleotide sequence: TGTGCCAGCAGCGATCCTCTGACAGCAGCCTACGAGCAGTACTTC. Protein sequence: CASSDPLTAAYEQYF. The chain employs TRBV5-4 and TRBJ2-7; perhaps TRBD1 as D (5 bases). Germline V gene lookup returns CDR1 SGHNT and CDR2 YYREEE (reference sequence). The CDR3 has 15 residues. With 4 bases removed from V and 2 bases from J, the gap between germline ends came to 16 bases.